This record covers a single TCR beta chain. These data come from a study of T cells after yellow fever vaccination. Template-switching 5'RACE yielded the TCR cDNA; a universal primer site and UMIs were added in the process. TCRdb recomputed calls from the 5' RACE reads with MiXCR, one row per CDR3 protein. Of some 120,000 distinct CDR3 sequences in the sample, around 15% were seen once. The CDR3 runs to 15 residues. The germline V gene has CDR1 SEHNR and CDR2 FQNEAQ (reference sequence). Trimming took 7 bases from V and 6 from J; bases not matched to a gene: 11. Sample: CD8+ T cells sorted from PBMCs, taken 5 days after the yellow fever booster vaccination. The J gene is TRBJ2-1, the V gene TRBV7-9, with 8 bases aligning to TRBD2. This clonotype was obtained from a man in his late teens or twenties who received the YFV17D yellow fever vaccine. The CDR3 region has the DNA TGTGCCAGCATCCCCCTCGGCGGGGGGACCAATGAGCAGTTCTTC. Amino acid sequence: CASIPLGGGTNEQFF. The variable domain in full, with the rest retrieved from reference TRBV7-9 and TRBJ2-1, is DTGVSQNPRHKITKRGQNVTFRCDPISEHNRLYWYRQTLGQGPEFLTYFQNEAQLEKSRLLSDRFSAERPKGSFSTLEIQRTEQGDSAMYLCASIPLGGGTNEQFFGPGTRLTVL.